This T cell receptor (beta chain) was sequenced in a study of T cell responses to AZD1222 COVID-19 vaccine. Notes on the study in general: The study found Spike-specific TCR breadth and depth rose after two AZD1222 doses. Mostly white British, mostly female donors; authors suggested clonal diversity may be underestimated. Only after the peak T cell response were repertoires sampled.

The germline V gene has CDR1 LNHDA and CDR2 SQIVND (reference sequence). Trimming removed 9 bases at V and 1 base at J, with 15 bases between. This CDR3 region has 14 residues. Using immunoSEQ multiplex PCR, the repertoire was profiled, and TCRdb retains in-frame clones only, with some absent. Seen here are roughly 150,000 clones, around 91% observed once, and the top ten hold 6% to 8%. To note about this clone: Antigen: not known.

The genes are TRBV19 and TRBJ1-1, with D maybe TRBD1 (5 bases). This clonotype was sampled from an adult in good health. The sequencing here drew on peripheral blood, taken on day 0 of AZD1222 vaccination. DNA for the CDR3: TGTGCCAGCATTAACCGGGGCTCGAACACTGAAGCTTTCTTT. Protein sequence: CASINRGSNTEAFF.